A single T cell receptor (beta chain) is shown here with its context. Its antigen is unknown. Method: immunoSEQ multiplex PCR; TCRdb's copy keeps in-frame clones and lacks some. The sample consists of roughly 65,000 clones, more than 85% of them appearing once. The source of the sample is a study of T cell clones after liver transplantation. About the study: In this trial, immunosuppression withdrawal was attempted within 2 years of liver transplant. At least one year of complete immunosuppression withdrawal without enzymes over twice normal defined tolerance. Study conclusions and caveats: A significant post-transplant drop in circulating graft-donor-reactive CD4 TCRbeta sequences occurred in most of the 8 subjects.

This TCR was recovered from a human patient who received a liver transplant. Some T cells may be graft donor cells. The sequencing here drew on CD4+ T cells from blood, taken roughly 25 months after liver transplant.

CDR3 sequence: CASSVGGFGNQPQHF. For the CDR3, the DNA is TGTGCCAGCAGCGTTGGGGGCTTCGGCAATCAGCCCCAGCATTTT. The chain employs TRBV9 and TRBJ1-5; D perhaps matches TRBD1 (6 bases). This CDR3 region has 15 residues. The V gene lost 2 bases and the J gene lost 2 bases, with 11 bases spanning the gap. CDR1 and CDR2 (germline): SGDLS, YYNGEE.